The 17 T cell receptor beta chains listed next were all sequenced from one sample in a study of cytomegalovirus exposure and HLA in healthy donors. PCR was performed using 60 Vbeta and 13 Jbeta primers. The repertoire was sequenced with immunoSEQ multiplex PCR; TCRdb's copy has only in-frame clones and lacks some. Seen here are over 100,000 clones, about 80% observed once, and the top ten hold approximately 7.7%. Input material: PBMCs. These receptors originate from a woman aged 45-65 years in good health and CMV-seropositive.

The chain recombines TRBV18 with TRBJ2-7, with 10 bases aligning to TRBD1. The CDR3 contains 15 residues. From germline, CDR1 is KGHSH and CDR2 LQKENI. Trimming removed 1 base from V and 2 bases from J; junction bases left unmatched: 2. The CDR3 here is CASSPRTGGTYEQYF. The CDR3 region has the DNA TGTGCCAGCTCACCACGGACAGGGGGGACCTACGAGCAGTACTTC.

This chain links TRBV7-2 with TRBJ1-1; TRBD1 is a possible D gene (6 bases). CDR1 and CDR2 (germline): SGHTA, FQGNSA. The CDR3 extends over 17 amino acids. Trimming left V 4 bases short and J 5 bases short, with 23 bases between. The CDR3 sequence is CASSSTLWTEMLTEAFF. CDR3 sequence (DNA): TGTGCCAGCAGCTCCACACTTTGGACAGAAATGTTGACTGAAGCTTTCTTT. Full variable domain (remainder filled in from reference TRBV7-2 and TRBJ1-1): GAGVSQSPSNKVTEKGKDVELRCDPISGHTALYWYRQSLGQGLEFLIYFQGNSAPDKSGLPSDRFSAERTGGSVSTLTIQRTQQEDSAVYLCASSSTLWTEMLTEAFFGQGTRLTVV.

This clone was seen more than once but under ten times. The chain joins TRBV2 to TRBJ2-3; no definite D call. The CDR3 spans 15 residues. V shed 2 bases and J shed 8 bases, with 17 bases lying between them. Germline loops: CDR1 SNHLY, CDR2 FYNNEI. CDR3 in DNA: TGTGCCAGCAGTGAAAGAGGCCTAATAGAGGTTACGCAGTATTTT. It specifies CASSERGLIEVTQYF.

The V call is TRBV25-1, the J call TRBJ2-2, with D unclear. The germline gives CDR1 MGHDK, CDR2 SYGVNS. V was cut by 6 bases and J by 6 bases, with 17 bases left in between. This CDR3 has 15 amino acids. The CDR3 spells CASRSSAYGAGELFF. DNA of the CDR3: TGTGCCAGCAGGAGTTCGGCTTACGGAGCCGGGGAGCTGTTTTTT. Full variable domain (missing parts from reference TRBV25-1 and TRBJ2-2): EADIYQTPRYLVIGTGKKITLECSQTMGHDKMYWYQQDPGMELHLIHYSYGVNSTEKGDLSSESTVSRIRTEHFPLTLESARPSHTSQYLCASRSSAYGAGELFFGEGSRLTVL.

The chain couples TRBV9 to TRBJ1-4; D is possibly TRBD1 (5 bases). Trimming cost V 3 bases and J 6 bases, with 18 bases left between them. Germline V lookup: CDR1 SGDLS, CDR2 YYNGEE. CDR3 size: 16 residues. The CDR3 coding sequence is TGTGCCAGCAGCGGGGGGACTGGGATAAGGGATGAAAAACTGTTTTTT. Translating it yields CASSGGTGIRDEKLFF.

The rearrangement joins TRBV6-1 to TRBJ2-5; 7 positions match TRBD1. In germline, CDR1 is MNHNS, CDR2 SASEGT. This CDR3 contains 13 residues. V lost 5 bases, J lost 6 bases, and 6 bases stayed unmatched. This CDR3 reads CASSIQGLKTQYF. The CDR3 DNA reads TGTGCCAGCAGTATACAGGGGTTAAAGACCCAGTACTTC.

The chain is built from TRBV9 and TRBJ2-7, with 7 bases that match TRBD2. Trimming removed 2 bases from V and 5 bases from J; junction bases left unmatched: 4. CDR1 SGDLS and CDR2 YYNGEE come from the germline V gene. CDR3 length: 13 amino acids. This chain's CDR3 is CASSVGGSDEQYF. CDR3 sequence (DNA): TGTGCCAGCAGCGTGGGAGGGAGCGACGAGCAGTACTTC.

The CDR3 sequence: CASGLVGQGPTGELFF. The CDR3 DNA reads TGTGCTAGTGGTTTGGTAGGACAGGGGCCCACCGGGGAGCTGTTTTTT. This rearrangement joins TRBV12-5 to TRBJ2-2; TRBD1 matches at 9 bases. Germline V gives CDR1 LGHNT, CDR2 FRNRAP. The V and J ends lost 0 bases and 4 bases, in that order; junction bases with no gene match: 3. CDR3 length: 16 residues.

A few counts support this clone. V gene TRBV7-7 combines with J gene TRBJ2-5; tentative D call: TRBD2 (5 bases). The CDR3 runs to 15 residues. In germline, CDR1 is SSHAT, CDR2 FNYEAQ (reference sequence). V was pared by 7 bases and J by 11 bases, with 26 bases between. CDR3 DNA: TGTGCCAGCAAGATGTCCGAAGGCCCCTTCGGGGAGCAGTACTTC. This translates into CASKMSEGPFGEQYF.

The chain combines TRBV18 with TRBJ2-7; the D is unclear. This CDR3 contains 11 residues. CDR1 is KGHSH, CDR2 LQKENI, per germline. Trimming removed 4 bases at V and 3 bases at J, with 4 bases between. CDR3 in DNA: TGTGCCAGCTCACTCGGCTACGAGCAGTACTTC. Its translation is CASSLGYEQYF.

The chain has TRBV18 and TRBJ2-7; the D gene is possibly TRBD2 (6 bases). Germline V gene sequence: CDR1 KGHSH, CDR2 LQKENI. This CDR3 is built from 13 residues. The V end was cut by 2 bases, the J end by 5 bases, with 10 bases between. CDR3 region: CASSPGRLHEQYF. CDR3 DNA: TGTGCCAGCTCACCAGGGAGGTTGCACGAGCAGTACTTC.

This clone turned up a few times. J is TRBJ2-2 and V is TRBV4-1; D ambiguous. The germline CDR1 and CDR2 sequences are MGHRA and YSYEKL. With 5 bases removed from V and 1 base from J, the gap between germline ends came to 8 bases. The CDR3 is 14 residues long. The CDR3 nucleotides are TGCGCCAGCAGCTTGTTATTGAACACCGGGGAGCTGTTTTTT. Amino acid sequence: CASSLLLNTGELFF.

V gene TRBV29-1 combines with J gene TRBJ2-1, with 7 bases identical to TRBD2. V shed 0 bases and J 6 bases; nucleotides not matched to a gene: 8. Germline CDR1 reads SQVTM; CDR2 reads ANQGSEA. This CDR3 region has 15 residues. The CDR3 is CSVEDRGGSLNEQFF. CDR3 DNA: TGCAGCGTTGAAGATCGTGGCGGGAGCCTCAATGAGCAGTTCTTC.

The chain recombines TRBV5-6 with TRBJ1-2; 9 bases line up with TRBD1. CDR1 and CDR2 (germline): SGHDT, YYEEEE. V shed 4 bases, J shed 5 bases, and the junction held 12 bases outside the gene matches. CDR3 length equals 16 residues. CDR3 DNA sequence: TGTGCCAGCAGCCCCGGAACAGGGGGCGTTGTGTATGGCTACACCTTC. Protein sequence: CASSPGTGGVVYGYTF.

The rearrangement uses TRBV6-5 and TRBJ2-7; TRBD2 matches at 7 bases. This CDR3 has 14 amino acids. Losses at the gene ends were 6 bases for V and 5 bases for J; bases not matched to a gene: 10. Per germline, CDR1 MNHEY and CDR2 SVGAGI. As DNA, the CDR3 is TGTGCCAGCAGAATAACTAGCGCAAAAGACGAGCAGTACTTC. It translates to CASRITSAKDEQYF.

Written as DNA, the CDR3 is TGTGCCAGCGGGAGACCGAGAACTAATGAAAAACTGTTTTTT. Protein product: CASGRPRTNEKLFF. The chain is built from TRBV27 and TRBJ1-4; D is undetermined. The CDR3 runs 14 residues. Germline-derived CDR1 and CDR2 are MNHEY and SMNVEV (reference sequence). V shed 8 bases and J shed 1 base, with 11 bases lying between them.

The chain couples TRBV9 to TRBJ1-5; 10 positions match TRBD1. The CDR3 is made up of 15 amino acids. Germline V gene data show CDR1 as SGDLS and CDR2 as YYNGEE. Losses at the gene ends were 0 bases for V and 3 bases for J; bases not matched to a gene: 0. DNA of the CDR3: TGTGCCAGCAGCGTAGGACAGGGGGCCAATCAGCCCCAGCATTTT. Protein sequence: CASSVGQGANQPQHF.